Listed below are T cell receptor beta chains from one sample, sequenced in a study of patients and donors after allogeneic stem cell transplantation. TCRdb fed the RT-PCR reads into MiXCR, producing one record per CDR3 protein. The repertoire holds about 960,000 distinct CDR3 sequences, with approximately 19% as singletons. What was sequenced was blood, either unsorted or a sorted T cell fraction (not recorded which). The receptors come from a human donor who was either an allogeneic HSCT recipient or a stem cell or donor lymphocyte infusion donor (not recorded which). It is not recorded whose cells these are; they may come from a transplant donor. CDR3s include the opening cysteine and the closing phenylalanine or tryptophan. Each record gives: D gene, J gene, V gene, clone size, CDR3 protein, CDR3 DNA. D genes are given only for firm matches. Expanded clones get a size class; other rows say once, few or many, or leave the size out.

d_call: -
j_call: TRBJ2-7
v_call: TRBV12-3/TRBV12-4
clone_size: many
cdr3_aa: CASSFRTGGLYEQYF
cdr3_nt: TGTGCCAGCAGTTTTAGAACCGGGGGACTCTACGAGCAGTACTTC

d_call: -
j_call: TRBJ1-1
v_call: TRBV4-2
clone_size: once
cdr3_aa: CASSQDPAGTEAFF
cdr3_nt: TGTGCCAGCAGCCAAGATCCCGCAGGAACTGAAGCTTTCTTT

d_call: TRBD2
j_call: TRBJ2-1
v_call: TRBV27
clone_size: -
cdr3_aa: CASALRLAELPNEQFF
cdr3_nt: TGTGCCAGCGCATTGCGACTAGCGGAGCTTCCCAATGAGCAGTTCTTC

d_call: -
j_call: TRBJ2-7
v_call: TRBV27
clone_size: few
cdr3_aa: CASSDSAHEQYF
cdr3_nt: TGTGCCAGCTCCGATAGTGCCCACGAGCAGTACTTC

d_call: -
j_call: TRBJ2-7
v_call: TRBV4-1
clone_size: few
cdr3_aa: CASSQDRAAQPYEQYF
cdr3_nt: TGCGCCAGCAGCCAAGATCGGGCAGCACAACCCTACGAGCAGTACTTC

d_call: -
j_call: TRBJ1-5
v_call: TRBV27
clone_size: -
cdr3_aa: CASSLKGRGSNQPQHF
cdr3_nt: TGTGCCAGCAGTTTAAAGGGGAGGGGAAGCAATCAGCCCCAGCATTTT

d_call: TRBD2
j_call: TRBJ2-1
v_call: TRBV3-1
clone_size: -
cdr3_aa: CASSPGGVAGYYNEQFF
cdr3_nt: TGTGCCAGCAGCCCCGGCGGGGTAGCGGGGTACTACAATGAGCAGTTCTTC

d_call: -
j_call: TRBJ2-3
v_call: TRBV4-1
clone_size: -
cdr3_aa: CASSQVSITDTQYF
cdr3_nt: TGCGCCAGCAGCCAAGTCTCGATCACAGATACGCAGTATTTT

d_call: -
j_call: TRBJ1-1
v_call: TRBV7-9
clone_size: -
cdr3_aa: CASSLEQYNTEAFF
cdr3_nt: TGTGCCAGCAGCTTAGAACAGTATAACACTGAAGCTTTCTTT

d_call: -
j_call: TRBJ2-3
v_call: TRBV20-1
clone_size: -
cdr3_aa: CSARGQLATDTQYF
cdr3_nt: TGCAGTGCTAGGGGGCAGCTAGCCACAGATACGCAGTATTTT

d_call: TRBD2
j_call: TRBJ2-2
v_call: TRBV5-1
clone_size: -
cdr3_aa: CASSLNLGRGTGELFF
cdr3_nt: TGCGCCAGCAGCTTAAACCTAGGGAGGGGAACCGGGGAGCTGTTTTTT

d_call: -
j_call: TRBJ1-2
v_call: TRBV29-1
clone_size: many
cdr3_aa: CSVEDDRTYGYTF
cdr3_nt: TGCAGCGTTGAAGATGACAGGACCTATGGCTACACCTTC

d_call: -
j_call: TRBJ1-3
v_call: TRBV15
clone_size: few
cdr3_aa: CATRGFSGNTIYF
cdr3_nt: TGTGCCACCAGGGGATTCTCTGGAAACACCATATATTTT

d_call: -
j_call: TRBJ1-1
v_call: TRBV29-1
clone_size: few
cdr3_aa: CSVGGEAFF
cdr3_nt: TGCAGCGTTGGGGGCGAAGCTTTCTTT

d_call: TRBD1
j_call: TRBJ2-7
v_call: TRBV27
clone_size: -
cdr3_aa: CASSSERGQGYEQYF
cdr3_nt: TGTGCCAGCAGTTCCGAACGTGGACAGGGCTACGAGCAGTACTTC

d_call: -
j_call: TRBJ2-1
v_call: TRBV12-3/TRBV12-4
clone_size: few
cdr3_aa: CASSTINNEQFF
cdr3_nt: TGTGCCAGCTCGACCATAAACAATGAGCAGTTCTTC

d_call: -
j_call: TRBJ2-1
v_call: TRBV4-3
clone_size: -
cdr3_aa: CASSQDQGGPYNEQFF
cdr3_nt: TGCGCCAGCAGCCAAGATCAGGGGGGGCCCTACAATGAGCAGTTCTTC

d_call: -
j_call: TRBJ1-5
v_call: TRBV7-2
clone_size: -
cdr3_aa: CASSLVQRGNQPQHF
cdr3_nt: TGTGCCAGCAGCTTAGTTCAGAGGGGGAATCAGCCCCAGCATTTT

d_call: TRBD1
j_call: TRBJ1-1
v_call: TRBV7-9
clone_size: -
cdr3_aa: CASSPIPGQGTEAFF
cdr3_nt: TGTGCCAGCAGCCCTATACCGGGACAGGGGACTGAAGCTTTCTTT

d_call: TRBD2
j_call: TRBJ2-1
v_call: TRBV7-9
clone_size: few
cdr3_aa: CANLPLAGGLDEQFF
cdr3_nt: TGTGCCAACTTACCCCTAGCGGGAGGTCTAGATGAGCAGTTCTTC

d_call: -
j_call: TRBJ1-2
v_call: TRBV6-1
clone_size: few
cdr3_aa: CASRTASNLYGYGYTF
cdr3_nt: TGTGCCAGCAGAACAGCTTCCAACCTGTACGGCTATGGCTACACCTTC

d_call: -
j_call: TRBJ1-1
v_call: TRBV7-6
clone_size: -
cdr3_aa: CASSGSVGVRTEAFF
cdr3_nt: TGTGCCAGCAGCGGATCAGTGGGGGTTCGGACTGAAGCTTTCTTT

d_call: TRBD2
j_call: TRBJ2-7
v_call: TRBV3-1
clone_size: -
cdr3_aa: CASSQGSGGEQYF
cdr3_nt: TGTGCCAGCAGCCAAGGGTCGGGAGGCGAGCAGTACTTC

d_call: -
j_call: TRBJ2-7
v_call: TRBV5-1
clone_size: many
cdr3_aa: CASSLEGAYEQYF
cdr3_nt: TGTGCCAGCAGCTTAGAGGGGGCCTACGAGCAGTACTTC

d_call: -
j_call: TRBJ1-2
v_call: TRBV6-2/TRBV6-3
clone_size: few
cdr3_aa: CASSPAPEYYGYTF
cdr3_nt: TGTGCCAGCAGTCCGGCCCCGGAGTACTATGGCTACACCTTC

d_call: -
j_call: TRBJ2-7
v_call: TRBV7-9
clone_size: -
cdr3_aa: CASRHLSYEQYF
cdr3_nt: TGTGCCAGCAGGCACCTTTCCTACGAGCAGTACTTC

d_call: -
j_call: TRBJ1-2
v_call: TRBV29-1
clone_size: -
cdr3_aa: CSASTRMDGIPYGYTF
cdr3_nt: TGCAGCGCCAGCACGCGGATGGACGGGATCCCCTATGGCTACACCTTC

d_call: -
j_call: TRBJ2-7
v_call: TRBV6-1
clone_size: few
cdr3_aa: CASGRDGDSSYEQYF
cdr3_nt: TGTGCCAGCGGACGGGACGGAGATTCTTCCTACGAGCAGTACTTC

d_call: TRBD2
j_call: TRBJ2-2
v_call: TRBV6-2/TRBV6-3
clone_size: -
cdr3_aa: CASSIAGVTGELFF
cdr3_nt: TGTGCCAGCAGTATAGCGGGGGTAACCGGGGAGCTGTTTTTT

d_call: -
j_call: TRBJ2-4
v_call: TRBV27
clone_size: -
cdr3_aa: CASSPPPGTLRKNIQYF
cdr3_nt: TGTGCCAGCAGTCCGCCTCCCGGGACCCTTCGTAAAAACATTCAGTACTTC

d_call: TRBD2
j_call: TRBJ2-7
v_call: TRBV20-1
clone_size: -
cdr3_aa: CSARADTTRDYGIYEQYF
cdr3_nt: TGCAGTGCTAGGGCGGACACAACCCGGGACTACGGGATCTACGAGCAGTACTTC

d_call: TRBD1
j_call: TRBJ1-2
v_call: TRBV2
clone_size: few
cdr3_aa: CASDGQGAGYGYTF
cdr3_nt: TGTGCCAGCGATGGACAGGGGGCCGGCTATGGCTACACCTTC

d_call: -
j_call: TRBJ1-2
v_call: TRBV12-3/TRBV12-4
clone_size: few
cdr3_aa: CASTRTENGYGYTF
cdr3_nt: TGTGCCAGCACCCGGACAGAAAACGGCTATGGCTACACCTTC

d_call: -
j_call: TRBJ2-3
v_call: TRBV27
clone_size: -
cdr3_aa: CASSLGPRQTNTDTQYF
cdr3_nt: TGTGCCAGCAGTTTAGGCCCGCGGCAGACAAACACAGATACGCAGTATTTT

d_call: -
j_call: TRBJ1-1
v_call: TRBV14
clone_size: few
cdr3_aa: CASSQQWIGEAFF
cdr3_nt: TGTGCCAGCAGCCAACAGTGGATCGGTGAAGCTTTCTTT

d_call: TRBD1
j_call: TRBJ1-2
v_call: TRBV20-1
clone_size: few
cdr3_aa: CSARRQGANYGYTF
cdr3_nt: TGCAGTGCTAGAAGACAGGGGGCAAACTATGGCTACACCTTC

d_call: -
j_call: TRBJ2-7
v_call: TRBV6-2/TRBV6-3
clone_size: -
cdr3_aa: CASSPPFSWSDEQYF
cdr3_nt: TGTGCCAGCAGTCCGCCATTTTCTTGGAGCGACGAGCAGTACTTC

d_call: -
j_call: TRBJ2-5
v_call: TRBV7-9
clone_size: -
cdr3_aa: CASSLGWEETQYF
cdr3_nt: TGTGCCAGCAGCTTAGGTTGGGAAGAGACCCAGTACTTC

d_call: -
j_call: TRBJ1-1
v_call: TRBV11-2
clone_size: -
cdr3_aa: CASSHGPEAFF
cdr3_nt: TGTGCCAGCAGCCACGGCCCTGAAGCTTTCTTT

d_call: TRBD2
j_call: TRBJ2-7
v_call: TRBV5-1
clone_size: few
cdr3_aa: CASSLVTSGGYEQYF
cdr3_nt: TGCGCCAGCAGCTTGGTGACTAGCGGGGGCTACGAGCAGTACTTC

d_call: -
j_call: TRBJ2-5
v_call: TRBV7-2
clone_size: few
cdr3_aa: CASSFMTRSETQYF
cdr3_nt: TGTGCCAGCAGCTTTATGACTCGGAGCGAGACCCAGTACTTC

d_call: TRBD1
j_call: TRBJ2-1
v_call: TRBV5-1
clone_size: many
cdr3_aa: CASSLSGTGLNEQFF
cdr3_nt: TGCGCCAGCAGCTTGAGTGGGACAGGGCTAAATGAGCAGTTCTTC

d_call: -
j_call: TRBJ2-3
v_call: TRBV20-1
clone_size: few
cdr3_aa: CSARSGVLTDTQYF
cdr3_nt: TGCAGTGCTAGATCAGGGGTTTTGACAGATACGCAGTATTTT

d_call: -
j_call: TRBJ2-1
v_call: TRBV4-1
clone_size: -
cdr3_aa: CASSQTRENEQFF
cdr3_nt: TGCGCCAGCAGCCAAACTAGGGAGAATGAGCAGTTCTTC

d_call: -
j_call: TRBJ2-2
v_call: TRBV20-1
clone_size: -
cdr3_aa: CSAPWQQNTGELFF
cdr3_nt: TGCAGTGCCCCGTGGCAGCAGAACACCGGGGAGCTGTTTTTT

d_call: -
j_call: TRBJ2-4
v_call: TRBV25-1
clone_size: -
cdr3_aa: CASSVSDIQYF
cdr3_nt: TGTGCCAGCAGTGTTTCGGACATTCAGTACTTC

d_call: -
j_call: TRBJ1-1
v_call: TRBV7-9
clone_size: -
cdr3_aa: CASSFEFMNTEAFF
cdr3_nt: TGTGCCAGCAGCTTTGAGTTCATGAACACTGAAGCTTTCTTT

d_call: -
j_call: TRBJ2-5
v_call: TRBV12-3/TRBV12-4
clone_size: -
cdr3_aa: CASTRDGGTQYF
cdr3_nt: TGTGCCAGCACCCGAGATGGAGGGACCCAGTACTTC

d_call: TRBD1
j_call: TRBJ2-3
v_call: TRBV12-3/TRBV12-4
clone_size: -
cdr3_aa: CASSSTGNTQYF
cdr3_nt: TGTGCCAGCAGTTCGACAGGGAATACGCAGTATTTT

d_call: -
j_call: TRBJ1-1
v_call: TRBV5-1
clone_size: -
cdr3_aa: CASSLEGTKRGTEAFF
cdr3_nt: TGCGCCAGCAGCTTGGAAGGGACAAAGAGAGGTACTGAAGCTTTCTTT

d_call: TRBD2
j_call: TRBJ2-3
v_call: TRBV4-3
clone_size: -
cdr3_aa: CARSHHLAGEADTQYF
cdr3_nt: TGCGCCAGGAGCCACCACCTAGCGGGGGAGGCAGATACGCAGTATTTT

d_call: -
j_call: TRBJ2-1
v_call: TRBV9
clone_size: -
cdr3_aa: CASSVRTREDEQFF
cdr3_nt: TGTGCCAGCAGCGTAAGGACCCGCGAGGATGAGCAGTTCTTC

d_call: TRBD2
j_call: TRBJ2-1
v_call: TRBV15
clone_size: -
cdr3_aa: CATSRYIGTSINEQFF
cdr3_nt: TGTGCCACCAGCAGATACATTGGGACTAGTATTAATGAGCAGTTCTTC

d_call: -
j_call: TRBJ2-1
v_call: TRBV7-8
clone_size: -
cdr3_aa: CASSLFEAYNEQFF
cdr3_nt: TGTGCCAGCAGCTTATTTGAAGCCTACAATGAGCAGTTCTTC

d_call: -
j_call: TRBJ1-3
v_call: TRBV5-1
clone_size: few
cdr3_aa: CASSLDPPTGSSGNTIYF
cdr3_nt: TGCGCCAGCAGCTTGGACCCACCAACAGGGAGCTCTGGAAACACCATATATTTT

d_call: -
j_call: TRBJ1-5
v_call: TRBV12-3/TRBV12-4
clone_size: few
cdr3_aa: CASSLFRGSNQPQHF
cdr3_nt: TGTGCCAGCAGTTTATTCAGGGGAAGCAATCAGCCCCAGCATTTT

d_call: -
j_call: TRBJ1-1
v_call: TRBV20-1
clone_size: few
cdr3_aa: CSATGTGRTEAFF
cdr3_nt: TGCAGTGCTACAGGGACGGGGCGCACTGAAGCTTTCTTT